The entry that follows covers one TCR beta chain sequence. Trimming took 0 bases from V and 1 from J, leaving 15 bases between them. This CDR3 contains 17 residues. Per the germline V gene, CDR1 is MGHDK and CDR2 is SYGVNS. The data were obtained in a study of blood T cell repertoires in COVID-19. The wider study: Material from acute and convalescent COVID-19 was sourced from the United States, Italy and Spain. Sample material is recorded as cDNA or gDNA derived from T cells, B-cell-depleted T cells, or PBMCs.

Authors' methods: The assay estimated nucleated cells by amplifying reference gene primers. Sequenced by immunoSEQ multiplex PCR; TCRdb stores in-frame clones only, minus some. V, J and clone size derive from that table, while D and trimming were established from the DNA sequence. The table records a few hundred thousand clones, roughly 90% of them present only once. The V gene is TRBV25-1, the J gene TRBJ2-5; a weak D match, TRBD1 (5 bases). Material: peripheral blood. This TCR was sampled from a man in his late teens or twenties with active or convalescent COVID-19. The CDR3 is CASSEYRIQALQETQYF. The DNA of the CDR3 is TGTGCCAGCAGTGAATACAGGATACAGGCACTCCAAGAGACCCAGTACTTC.